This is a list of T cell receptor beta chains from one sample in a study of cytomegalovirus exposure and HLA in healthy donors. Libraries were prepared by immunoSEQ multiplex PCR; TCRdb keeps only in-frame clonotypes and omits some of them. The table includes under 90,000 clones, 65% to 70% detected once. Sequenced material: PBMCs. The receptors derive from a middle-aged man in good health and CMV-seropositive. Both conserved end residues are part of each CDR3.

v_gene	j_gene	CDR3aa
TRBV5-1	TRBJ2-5	CASSLGQGLQTQYF
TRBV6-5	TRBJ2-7	CASSYSGTVIHEQYF
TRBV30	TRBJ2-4	CAWTGGRVPKNIQYF
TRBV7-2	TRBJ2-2	CASSSTDTGELFF
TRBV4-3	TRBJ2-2	CASRRTSLSTGELFF
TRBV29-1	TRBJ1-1	CSVLPGGLTEAFF
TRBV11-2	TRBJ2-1	CASSRGQGGNEQFF
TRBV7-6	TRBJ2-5	CASSLGQGRQTQYF
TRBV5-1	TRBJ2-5	CASSSFLYQETQYF
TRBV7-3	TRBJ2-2	CASRPGVNTGELFF
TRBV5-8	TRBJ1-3	CASSPETGNGNTIYF
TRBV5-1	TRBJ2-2	CASSPGQARELFF
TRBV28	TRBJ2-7	CASRGREQYF
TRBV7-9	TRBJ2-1	CASSSRGGPENEQFF
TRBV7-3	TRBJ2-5	CASSSGQMGTQYF
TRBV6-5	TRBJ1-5	CASSSHRGQPQHF
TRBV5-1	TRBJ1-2	CASRPGRGVSEVHGYTF
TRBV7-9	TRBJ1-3	CASSLRGGSGNTIYF
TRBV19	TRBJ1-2	CASSMDNRVGYTF
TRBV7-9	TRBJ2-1	CASSQTYNEQFF
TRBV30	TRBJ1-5	CAWSLGQGRQPQHF
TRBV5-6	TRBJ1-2	CASSPGTGHYGYTF
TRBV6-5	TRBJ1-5	CASSPGQLNQPQHF
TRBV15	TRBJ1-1	CATSTDRGFTEAFF
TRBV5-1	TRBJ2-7	CASSVVGGQAPGEQYF
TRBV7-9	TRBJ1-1	CASSLWGEPEAFF
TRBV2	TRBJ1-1	CASSEGGAEAFF
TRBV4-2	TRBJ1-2	CASSHEAGQDYGYTF
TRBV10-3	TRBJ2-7	CAISDPPGAGKQGLGEQYF
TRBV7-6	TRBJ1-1	CASSSGQPVRVNTEAFF
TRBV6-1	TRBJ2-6	CASSSTNSGANVLTF
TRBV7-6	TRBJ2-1	CASSLQGEGNEQFF
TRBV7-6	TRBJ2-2	CASSSSSTGELFF
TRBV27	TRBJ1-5	CASGRSWPQHF
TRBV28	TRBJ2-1	CASSLSPSWSNEQFF
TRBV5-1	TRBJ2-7	CASSLWMRGQGALYEQYF
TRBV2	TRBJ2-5	CASSGDRQETQYF
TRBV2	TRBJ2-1	CASRDGQGYNEQFF
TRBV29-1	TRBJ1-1	CSARDRAGTEAFF
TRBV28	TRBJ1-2	CASTFERNYGYTF
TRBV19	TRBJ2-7	CASSSPGGRTYEQYF
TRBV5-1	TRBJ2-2	CASSLRAGPTGELFF
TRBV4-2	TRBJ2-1	CASGEGTVNNEQFF
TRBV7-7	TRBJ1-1	CASSPLTGVGSAFF
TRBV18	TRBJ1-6	CASSPGTGSNSPLHF
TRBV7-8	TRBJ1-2	CASSPRTESYELGYGYTF
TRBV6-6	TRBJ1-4	CASSYSDSPNEKLFF
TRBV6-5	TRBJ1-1	CASRPRQLSTEAFF
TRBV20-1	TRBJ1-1	CSAEGGGAFF
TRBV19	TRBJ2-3	CASTPLGASTDTQYF
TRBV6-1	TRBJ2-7	CASSVLAGDNEQYF
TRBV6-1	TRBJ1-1	CASSVGASSEAFF
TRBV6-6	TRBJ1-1	CASSPRWDTEAFF
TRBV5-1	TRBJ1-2	CASSFGGNYGYTF
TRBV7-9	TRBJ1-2	CASSLIGTGPLYGYTF
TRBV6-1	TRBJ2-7	CASSETGTGDGEQYF